The TCR beta chain described here comes from a study of blood T cell repertoires in COVID-19. The overall study: Some COVID-19 samples were acute and others convalescent; all came from the United States, Italy and Spain.

From germline, CDR1 is SEHNR and CDR2 FQNEAQ (reference sequence). V was clipped by 9 bases and J by 4 bases, with 13 bases between them. The CDR3 runs to 14 residues. The assay was immunoSEQ multiplex PCR, and TCRdb's table has in-frame clones only and misses some. The sample consists of approximately 350,000 clones, less than 90% of them appearing once. The chain combines TRBV7-9 with TRBJ1-6; D not certain. The sample comprised peripheral blood. This TCR was sampled from a woman aged 60 to 75 with COVID-19, enrolled during active disease. The CDR3 here is CASSTPFYNSPLHF. The CDR3 bases are TGTGCCAGTTCGACACCTTTTTATAATTCACCCCTCCACTTT.